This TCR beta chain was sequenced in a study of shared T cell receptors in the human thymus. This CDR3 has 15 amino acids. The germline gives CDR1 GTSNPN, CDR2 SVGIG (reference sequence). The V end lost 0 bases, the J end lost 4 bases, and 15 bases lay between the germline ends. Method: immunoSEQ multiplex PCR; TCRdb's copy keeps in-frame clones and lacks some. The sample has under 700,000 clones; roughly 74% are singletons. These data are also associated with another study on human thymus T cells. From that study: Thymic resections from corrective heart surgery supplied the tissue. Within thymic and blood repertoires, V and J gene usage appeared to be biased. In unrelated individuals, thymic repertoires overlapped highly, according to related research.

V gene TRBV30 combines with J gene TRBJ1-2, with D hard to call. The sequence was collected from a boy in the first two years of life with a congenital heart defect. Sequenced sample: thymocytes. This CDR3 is CAWSVPRARGYGYTF. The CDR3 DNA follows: TGTGCCTGGAGTGTACCTAGGGCGCGGGGCTATGGCTACACCTTC.